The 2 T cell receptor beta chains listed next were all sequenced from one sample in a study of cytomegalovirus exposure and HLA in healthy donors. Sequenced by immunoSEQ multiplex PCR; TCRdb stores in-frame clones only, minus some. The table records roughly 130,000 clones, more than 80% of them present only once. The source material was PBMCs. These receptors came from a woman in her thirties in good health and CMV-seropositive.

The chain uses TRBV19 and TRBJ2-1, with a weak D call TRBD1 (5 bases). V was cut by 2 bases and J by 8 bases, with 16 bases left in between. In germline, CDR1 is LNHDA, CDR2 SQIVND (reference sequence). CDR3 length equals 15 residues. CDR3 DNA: TGTGCCAGTAGTATAAGAAGGGGCTGGGGCTATGAGCAGTTCTTC. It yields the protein CASSIRRGWGYEQFF.

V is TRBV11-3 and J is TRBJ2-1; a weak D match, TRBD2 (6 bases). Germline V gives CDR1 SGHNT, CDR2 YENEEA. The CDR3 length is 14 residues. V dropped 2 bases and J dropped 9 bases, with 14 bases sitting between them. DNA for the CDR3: TGTGCCAGCAGCTTAACCCGGGGGAGCGGTGAGCAGTTCTTC. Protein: CASSLTRGSGEQFF. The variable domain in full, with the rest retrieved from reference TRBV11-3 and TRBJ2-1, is EAGVVQSPRYKIIEKKQPVAFWCNPISGHNTLYWYLQNLGQGPELLIRYENEEAVDDSQLPKDRFSAERLKGVDSTLKIQPAELGDSAVYLCASSLTRGSGEQFFGPGTRLTVL.